These 26 T cell receptor beta chains were sequenced from one sample in a study of blood T cell repertoires in COVID-19. Method: immunoSEQ multiplex PCR; TCRdb's copy keeps in-frame clones and lacks some. Among about 440,000 clones, 87% were seen once, and the ten largest hold approximately 2%. Sequencing was done on a sample of PBMCs or T cells enriched from blood (not recorded which). These receptor sequences come from a woman aged 18-35 years with acute COVID-19.

The rearrangement links TRBV3-1 (or the pseudogene TRBV3-2) to TRBJ1-5; TRBD1 matches at 7 bases. CDR1 and CDR2 (germline): LGHDT, YNNKEL (reference sequence). This CDR3 is 16 amino acids long. V was pared by 3 bases and J by 7 bases, with 12 bases of the junction left unmatched. The CDR3 here is CASSQGKGGGGQPQHF. The CDR3 DNA follows: TGTGCCAGCAGCCAGGGGAAAGGAGGGGGCGGGCAGCCCCAGCATTTT.

This chain connects TRBV27 to TRBJ2-5, with 7 bases fitting TRBD2. Germline V gene lookup returns CDR1 MNHEY and CDR2 SMNVEV (reference sequence). The CDR3 covers 14 residues. J gave up 5 bases and V 6 bases, and 9 bases lay outside the gene matches. The CDR3: CASRRTSFWETQYF. In nucleotides, the CDR3 is TGTGCCAGCAGGCGGACTAGTTTTTGGGAGACCCAGTACTTC.

Only a few counts were recorded for this clone. The CDR3 region is CASSYQADTQYF. CDR3 bases: TGTGCCAGCAGTTACCAGGCAGATACGCAGTATTTT. The chain has TRBV6-2 or TRBV6-3 and TRBJ2-3, with no clear D. Trimming took 2 bases from V and 4 from J, leaving 4 bases between them. Germline V gene sequence: CDR1 MNHEY, CDR2 SVGEGT. The CDR3 is 12 amino acids.

The rearrangement links TRBV5-1 to TRBJ1-5, with 7 nucleotides matching TRBD1. V shed 3 bases and J 3 bases; nucleotides not matched to a gene: 6. CDR3 length: 15 residues. Germline V gives CDR1 SGHRS, CDR2 YFSETQ. CDR3 in DNA: TGCGCCAGCAGCTGGGGGACAGTTCCCAATCAGCCCCAGCATTTT. Protein sequence: CASSWGTVPNQPQHF.

This sequence joins TRBV7-9 and TRBJ2-1; 14 bases align to TRBD2. CDR1 is SEHNR and CDR2 is FQNEAQ in the germline V gene (reference sequence). The CDR3 extends over 16 amino acids. After removal of 3 bases from V and 3 bases from J, the junction contained 1 base not matched to a gene. Here the CDR3 reads CASSLTSGRVYNEQFF. The CDR3 DNA sequence: TGTGCCAGCAGCTTGACTAGCGGGAGGGTCTACAATGAGCAGTTCTTC.

The CDR3 region has the DNA TGCGCCAGCAGCCAAGATTGGACTGGATATACGCAGTATTTT. Its translation: CASSQDWTGYTQYF. This rearrangement joins TRBV4-3 to TRBJ2-3; a weak D match, TRBD2 (5 bases). Germline assignment: CDR1 LGHNA and CDR2 YSLEER. V shed 0 bases and J shed 7 bases, with 11 bases lying between them. This CDR3 comprises 14 residues.

The V gene is TRBV6-5, the J gene TRBJ1-2; 10 nucleotides align to TRBD1. Looked up from germline, CDR1 is MNHEY and CDR2 is SVGAGI. This CDR3 has 15 amino acids. The trim removed 7 bases at V and 1 base at J, leaving 6 bases unmatched. The CDR3 loop is CASIRTGGVNYGYTF. For the CDR3, the DNA is TGTGCCAGCATTCGGACAGGGGGGGTTAACTATGGCTACACCTTC.

CDR3 DNA sequence: TGTGCCAGCAGCTCCCCGACTGATAGCACAGATACGCAGTATTTT. This sequence encodes CASSSPTDSTDTQYF. The chain carries TRBV11-3 and TRBJ2-3; D is uncertain. The V gene's germline CDR1 is SGHNT and CDR2 YENEEA. Trimming cost V 4 bases and J 0 bases, with 11 bases left between them. This CDR3 has 15 residues.

This clone was recorded only once. The V gene is TRBV4-2, the J gene TRBJ2-3, with 13 bases that match TRBD2. Losses at the gene ends were 1 base for V and 0 bases for J; bases not matched to a gene: 7. Germline-derived CDR1 and CDR2 are LGHNA and YNFKEQ. This CDR3 is 19 amino acids long. CDR3 region: CASSQARLAGGRSTDTQYF. CDR3 bases: TGTGCCAGCAGCCAAGCCCGACTAGCGGGGGGCCGGAGCACAGATACGCAGTATTTT.

The chain is built from TRBV5-6 and TRBJ1-3; the D gene is possibly TRBD1 (5 bases). This CDR3 is 15 amino acids long. Per the germline V gene, CDR1 is SGHDT and CDR2 is YYEEEE. V was cut by 4 bases and J by 1 base, with 12 bases left in between. The CDR3 sequence: CASSPTVPSGNTIYF. In DNA form, the CDR3 reads TGTGCCAGCAGCCCGACAGTCCCTTCTGGAAACACCATATATTTT.

CDR3 in DNA: TGTGCCAGCAGCTTAAGGGCGACAGGGGATGGCTACACCTTC. The encoded protein is CASSLRATGDGYTF. V gene TRBV7-9 combines with J gene TRBJ1-2, with 8 bases fitting TRBD1. Germline V lookup: CDR1 SEHNR, CDR2 FQNEAQ (reference sequence). V gave up 2 bases and J gave up 6 bases; unmatched junction bases: 5. This CDR3 spans 14 amino acids.

J is TRBJ2-2 and V is TRBV7-9, with D uncertain. This CDR3 spans 15 amino acids. Trimming pared 5 bases from V and 1 base from J, leaving 11 bases between. The germline CDR1 and CDR2 sequences are SEHNR and FQNEAQ (reference sequence). As DNA, the CDR3 is TGTGCCAGCAGCCTCCTTTCGGGGAACACCGGGGAGCTGTTTTTT. It is translated as CASSLLSGNTGELFF. The full variable domain, with the rest looked up from reference TRBV7-9 and TRBJ2-2, is DTGVSQNPRHKITKRGQNVTFRCDPISEHNRLYWYRQTLGQGPEFLTYFQNEAQLEKSRLLSDRFSAERPKGSFSTLEIQRTEQGDSAMYLCASSLLSGNTGELFFGEGSRLTVL.

This clone was recorded a few times. This rearrangement joins TRBV27 to TRBJ1-5; 9 bases align to TRBD1. This CDR3 region has 15 residues. Per the germline V gene, CDR1 is MNHEY and CDR2 is SMNVEV (reference sequence). Trimming removed 5 bases from V and 7 bases from J; junction bases left unmatched: 9. The CDR3 DNA sequence: TGTGCCAGCAGTACAAACAGGGGGCGGGGACAGCCCCAGCATTTT. This sequence encodes CASSTNRGRGQPQHF.

This chain connects TRBV10-3 to TRBJ2-3; TRBD2 agrees at 14 bases. Germline CDR1 ENHRY, CDR2 SYGVKD. V was clipped by 5 bases and J by 2 bases; unmatched bases: 3. The CDR3 runs 16 residues. The CDR3 coding sequence is TGTGCCATCAGTCGGACTAGCGGGGGGTACACAGATACGCAGTATTTT. It specifies CAISRTSGGYTDTQYF.

The V call is TRBV5-1, the J call TRBJ1-1; 7 nucleotides agree with TRBD1. V dropped 4 bases and J dropped 1; count of bases not matched to a gene: 7. The CDR3 has 15 amino acids. Germline V gives CDR1 SGHRS, CDR2 YFSETQ. As DNA, the CDR3 is TGCGCCAGCAGCGAAACACAGGGGACGAACACTGAAGCTTTCTTT. Encoded protein: CASSETQGTNTEAFF.

V is TRBV10-3 and J is TRBJ2-2; 10 bases agree with TRBD1. J was trimmed by 7 bases and V by 5 bases; bases with no gene match: 4. CDR3 length: 14 amino acids. The germline V gene has CDR1 ENHRY and CDR2 SYGVKD. CDR3 amino acids: CAISRDRGVGELFF. In DNA, the CDR3 is TGTGCCATCAGTCGGGACAGGGGTGTCGGGGAGCTGTTTTTT.

The chain has TRBV10-1 and TRBJ2-7, with D possibly TRBD1 on 5 matching bases. The CDR3 covers 14 residues. V shed 4 bases and J shed 6 bases, with 16 bases lying between them. Germline CDR1 and CDR2: WNHNN and SYGVQD (reference sequence). The CDR3 coding sequence is TGCGCCAGCAGTGTTAGGGGTCGGGCCGTCGAGCAGTACTTC. Residues: CASSVRGRAVEQYF.

V is TRBV19 and J is TRBJ1-5; D unresolved. V lost 3 bases to trimming and J lost 4 bases, with 7 bases between them. This CDR3 has 13 residues. Germline-derived CDR1 and CDR2 are LNHDA and SQIVND (reference sequence). CDR3 sequence (DNA): TGTGCCAGTAGTATCATTTTTAATCAGCCCCAGCATTTT. It encodes CASSIIFNQPQHF.

This clone was counted a single time. This chain links TRBV19 with TRBJ2-1; TRBD1 matches at 12 bases. There are 16 residues in the CDR3. Losses at the gene ends were 5 bases for V and 8 bases for J; bases not matched to a gene: 10. Germline V gene lookup returns CDR1 LNHDA and CDR2 SQIVND (reference sequence). Here the CDR3 DNA reads TGTGCCAGTAGTCTTGCTGGGACAGGGGGCGTGGATGAGCAGTTCTTC. Protein sequence: CASSLAGTGGVDEQFF.

V and J are TRBV3-1 (or the pseudogene TRBV3-2) and TRBJ2-7, with 13 bases identical to TRBD2. The CDR3 covers 16 residues. J was trimmed by 3 bases and V by 4 bases; bases with no gene match: 6. Germline V gene sequence: CDR1 LGHDT, CDR2 YNNKEL (reference sequence). In DNA, the CDR3 is TGTGCCAGCAGCCCGAAACTAGCGGGAGGGTTCTACGAGCAGTACTTC. It codes for CASSPKLAGGFYEQYF.

The chain employs TRBV4-1 and TRBJ1-1; D might be TRBD1 (6 bases). The germline V gene has CDR1 MGHRA and CDR2 YSYEKL. The V end lost 3 bases, the J end lost 2 bases, and 16 bases lay between the germline ends. The CDR3 extends over 16 amino acids. CDR3 amino acids: CASSQNLGGPNTEAFF. The DNA of the CDR3 is TGCGCCAGCAGCCAGAATTTGGGGGGGCCCAACACTGAAGCTTTCTTT.

This clone has a handful of counts. This chain uses TRBV20-1 with TRBJ2-5; D ambiguous. Germline V CDR1 and CDR2: DFQATT, SNEGSKA (reference sequence). V was cut by 4 bases and J by 5 bases, with 5 bases left in between. CDR3 size: 10 residues. The CDR3 here is CSAIQETQYF. CDR3 coding DNA: TGCAGTGCTATACAGGAGACCCAGTACTTC.

The chain uses TRBV7-2 and TRBJ2-7; 10 nucleotides agree with TRBD1. CDR3 length equals 13 residues. Losses at the gene ends were 4 bases for V and 6 bases for J; bases not matched to a gene: 3. The germline CDR1 and CDR2 sequences are SGHTA and FQGNSA. The CDR3 sequence: CASSSRDRGEQYF. The DNA of the CDR3 is TGTGCCAGCAGCTCCCGGGACAGGGGCGAGCAGTACTTC.

The chain links TRBV19 to TRBJ2-7; 9 bases fit TRBD1. The J segment lost 7 bases and the V segment lost 10 bases, leaving 11 bases of the junction unmatched. The CDR3 spans 13 residues. Germline V gene sequence: CDR1 LNHDA, CDR2 SQIVND (reference sequence). In DNA, the CDR3 is TGTGCCACCAGGGGACAGGGAATTCAGGAGCAGTACTTC. Translating it yields CATRGQGIQEQYF.

This rearrangement joins TRBV19 to TRBJ2-7; unclear D gene. Germline V gene lookup returns CDR1 LNHDA and CDR2 SQIVND (reference sequence). The CDR3 is 12 amino acids. V lost 5 bases, J lost 2 bases, and 7 bases lay in between. The CDR3, as DNA: TGTGCCAGTAGTCGTGGAGCCTACGAGCAGTACTTC. The encoded protein is CASSRGAYEQYF.

With regard to this clone: Other DNA sequences from this sample encode an identical CDR3 as well. The chain combines TRBV5-1 with TRBJ1-2; TRBD1 matches 7 bases. This CDR3 is built from 14 residues. Germline CDR1 and CDR2: SGHRS and YFSETQ. Trimming removed 4 bases from V and 3 bases from J; junction bases left unmatched: 6. The CDR3 sequence is CASSADRVDYGYTF. The DNA for the CDR3 is TGCGCCAGCAGCGCCGACAGGGTGGACTATGGCTACACCTTC.